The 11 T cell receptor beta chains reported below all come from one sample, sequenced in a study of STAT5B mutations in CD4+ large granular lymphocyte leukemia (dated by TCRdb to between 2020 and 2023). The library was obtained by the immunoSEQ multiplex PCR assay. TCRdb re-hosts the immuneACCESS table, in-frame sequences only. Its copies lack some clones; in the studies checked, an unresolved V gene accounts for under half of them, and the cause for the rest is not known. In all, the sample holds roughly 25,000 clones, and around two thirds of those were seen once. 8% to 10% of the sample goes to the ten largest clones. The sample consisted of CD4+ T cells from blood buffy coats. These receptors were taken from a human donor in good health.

CDR3 amino acids: CAITLDKNTEAFF. The CDR3 coding sequence is TGTGCCATCACCCTGGACAAGAACACTGAAGCTTTCTTT. V is TRBV10-3 and J is TRBJ1-1; perhaps TRBD1 as D (5 bases). The ends were cut back, 7 bases at V and 1 base at J, with 10 bases in the middle. CDR3 length equals 13 residues. The germline gives CDR1 ENHRY, CDR2 SYGVKD.

The CDR3 loop is CASSLDRDHEQYF. CDR3 bases: TGTGCCAGCAGCTTGGACAGGGACCACGAGCAGTACTTC. The chain carries TRBV5-4 and TRBJ2-7; tentatively, D is TRBD1 (6 bases). V lost 0 bases to trimming and J lost 5 bases, with 9 bases between them. This CDR3 has 13 amino acids. Germline values: CDR1 SGHNT, CDR2 YYREEE (reference sequence).

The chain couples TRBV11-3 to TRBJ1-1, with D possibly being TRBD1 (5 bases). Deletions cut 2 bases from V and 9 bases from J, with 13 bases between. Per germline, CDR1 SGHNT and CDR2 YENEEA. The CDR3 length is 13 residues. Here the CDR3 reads CASSLNLAGQAFF. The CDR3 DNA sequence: TGTGCCAGCAGCTTAAACCTTGCAGGGCAAGCTTTCTTT.

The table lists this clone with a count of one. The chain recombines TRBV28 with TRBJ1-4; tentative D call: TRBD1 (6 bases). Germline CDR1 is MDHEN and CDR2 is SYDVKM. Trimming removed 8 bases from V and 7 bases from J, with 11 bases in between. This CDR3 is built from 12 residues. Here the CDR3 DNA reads TGTGCCAGCGGGGGGGCCGTTGAAAAACTGTTTTTT. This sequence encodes CASGGAVEKLFF.

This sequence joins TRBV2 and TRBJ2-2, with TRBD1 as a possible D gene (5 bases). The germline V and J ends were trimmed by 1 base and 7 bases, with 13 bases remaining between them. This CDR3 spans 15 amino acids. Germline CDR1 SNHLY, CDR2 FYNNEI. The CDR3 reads CASSEVRAQRGELFF. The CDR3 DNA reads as TGTGCCAGCAGTGAAGTCAGGGCCCAACGCGGGGAGCTGTTTTTT.

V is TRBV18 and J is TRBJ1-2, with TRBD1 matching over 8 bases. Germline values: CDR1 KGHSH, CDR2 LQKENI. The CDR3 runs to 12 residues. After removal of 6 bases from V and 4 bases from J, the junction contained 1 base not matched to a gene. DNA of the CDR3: TGTGCCAGCTCCACAGGGGGCTATGGCTACACCTTC. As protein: CASSTGGYGYTF. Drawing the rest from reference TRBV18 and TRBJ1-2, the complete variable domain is NAGVMQNPRHLVRRRGQEARLRCSPMKGHSHVYWYRQLPEEGLKFMVYLQKENIIDESGMPKERFSAEFPKEGPSILRIQQVVRGDSAAYFCASSTGGYGYTFGSGTRLTVV.

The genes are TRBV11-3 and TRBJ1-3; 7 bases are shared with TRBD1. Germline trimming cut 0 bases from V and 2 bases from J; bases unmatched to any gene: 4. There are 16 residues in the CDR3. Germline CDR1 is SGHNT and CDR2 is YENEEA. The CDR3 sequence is CASSLEPDRAGNTIYF. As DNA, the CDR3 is TGTGCCAGCAGCTTAGAACCAGACAGGGCTGGAAACACCATATATTTT.

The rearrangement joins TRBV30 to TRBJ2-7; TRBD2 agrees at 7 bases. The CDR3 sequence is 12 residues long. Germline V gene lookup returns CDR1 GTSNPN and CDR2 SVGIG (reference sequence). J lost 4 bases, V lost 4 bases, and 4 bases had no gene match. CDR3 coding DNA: TGTGCCTGGAACTCGGGGGGATACGAGCAGTACTTC. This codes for CAWNSGGYEQYF.

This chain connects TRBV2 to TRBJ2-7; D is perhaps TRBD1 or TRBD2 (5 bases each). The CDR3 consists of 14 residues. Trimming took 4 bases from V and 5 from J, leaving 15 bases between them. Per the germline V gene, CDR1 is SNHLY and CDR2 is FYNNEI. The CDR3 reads CASSAPLSGHEQYV. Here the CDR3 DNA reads TGTGCCAGCAGTGCCCCCCTATCGGGACACGAGCAGTACGTC.

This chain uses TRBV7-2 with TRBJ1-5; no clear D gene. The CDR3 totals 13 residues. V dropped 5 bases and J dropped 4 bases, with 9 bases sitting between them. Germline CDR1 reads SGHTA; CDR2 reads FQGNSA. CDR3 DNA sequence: TGTGCCAGCAGCGCGTGGTCGAATCAGCCCCAGCATTTT. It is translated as CASSAWSNQPQHF.

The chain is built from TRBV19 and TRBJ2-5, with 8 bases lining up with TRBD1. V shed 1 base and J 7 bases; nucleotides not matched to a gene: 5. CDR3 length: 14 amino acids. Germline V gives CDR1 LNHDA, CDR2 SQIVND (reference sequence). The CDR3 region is CASSIGTGTRTQYF. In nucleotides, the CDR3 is TGTGCCAGTAGTATAGGGACAGGGACACGGACCCAGTACTTC.